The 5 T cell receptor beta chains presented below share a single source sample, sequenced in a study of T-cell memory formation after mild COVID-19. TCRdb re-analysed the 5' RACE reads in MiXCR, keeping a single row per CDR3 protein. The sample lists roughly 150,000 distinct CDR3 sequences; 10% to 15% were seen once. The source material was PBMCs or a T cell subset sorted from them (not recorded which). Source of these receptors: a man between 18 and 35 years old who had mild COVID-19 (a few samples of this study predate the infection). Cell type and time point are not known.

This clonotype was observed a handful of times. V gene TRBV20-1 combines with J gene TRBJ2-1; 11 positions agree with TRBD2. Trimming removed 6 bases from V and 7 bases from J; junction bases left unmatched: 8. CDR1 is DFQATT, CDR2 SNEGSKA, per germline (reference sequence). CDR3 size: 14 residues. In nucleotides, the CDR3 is TGCAGTGCGGCCGGGACTAGCGGCTTGAATGAGCAGTTCTTC. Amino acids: CSAAGTSGLNEQFF.

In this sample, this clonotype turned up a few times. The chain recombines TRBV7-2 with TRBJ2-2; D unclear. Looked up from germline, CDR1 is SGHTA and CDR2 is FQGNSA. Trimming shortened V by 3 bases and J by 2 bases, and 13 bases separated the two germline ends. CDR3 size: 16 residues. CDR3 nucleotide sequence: TGTGCCAGCAGCTTGAACCGTCTAGATAACACCGGGGAGCTGTTTTTT. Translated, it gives CASSLNRLDNTGELFF.

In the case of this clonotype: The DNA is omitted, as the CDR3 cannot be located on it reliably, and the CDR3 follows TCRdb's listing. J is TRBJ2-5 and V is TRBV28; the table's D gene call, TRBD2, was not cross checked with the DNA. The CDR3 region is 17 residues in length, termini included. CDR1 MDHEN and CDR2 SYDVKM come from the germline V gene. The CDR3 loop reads CASSTSSSGGDRETQYF.

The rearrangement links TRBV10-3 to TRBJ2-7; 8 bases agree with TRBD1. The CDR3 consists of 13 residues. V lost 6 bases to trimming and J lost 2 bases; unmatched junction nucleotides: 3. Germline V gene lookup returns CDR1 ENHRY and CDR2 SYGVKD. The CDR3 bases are TGTGCCATCAGAAGACAGGGGACCTACGAGCAGTACTTC. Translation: CAIRRQGTYEQYF.

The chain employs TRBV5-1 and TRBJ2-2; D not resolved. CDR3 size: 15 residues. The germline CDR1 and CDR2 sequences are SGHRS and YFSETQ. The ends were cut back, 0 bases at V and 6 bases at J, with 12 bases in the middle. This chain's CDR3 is CASSLVVVVPGELFF. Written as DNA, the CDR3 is TGCGCCAGCAGCTTGGTCGTCGTGGTCCCCGGGGAGCTGTTTTTT.